Given below is one T cell receptor beta chain in context. Antigen unknown. Germline CDR1 LGHNA, CDR2 YSLEER. CDR3 length: 16 amino acids. Trimming cost V 0 bases and J 3 bases, with 15 bases left between them. Assay used: immunoSEQ multiplex PCR; TCRdb lists only in-frame clones, some missing. The sample yields just over 2,000,000 clones, roughly 95% seen once. The data are from a study of shared clonotypes between healthy human individuals. Whole-study findings and limits: Sampling included only blood; tissue repertoires likely differ. Non-shared clonotypes showed lower generation probabilities than clonotypes common to all four donors. The sharing of roughly 5% of naive CD4 clonotypes was seen across several donors.

Terminally differentiated effector memory CD45RA+ cells were excluded from the naive CD8 cells, which were CD45RO-negative and positively selected for CCR7. This TCR was recovered from a man between 18 and 35 years old in good health. The rearrangement joins TRBV4-3 to TRBJ2-7; possible D gene TRBD1, 6 bases. Sequencing was performed on naive CD8+ T cells sorted from blood. In DNA form, the CDR3 reads TGCGCCAGCAGCCAAGATTATCAGGACAGCTACTACGAGCAGTACTTC. Translating gives CASSQDYQDSYYEQYF.